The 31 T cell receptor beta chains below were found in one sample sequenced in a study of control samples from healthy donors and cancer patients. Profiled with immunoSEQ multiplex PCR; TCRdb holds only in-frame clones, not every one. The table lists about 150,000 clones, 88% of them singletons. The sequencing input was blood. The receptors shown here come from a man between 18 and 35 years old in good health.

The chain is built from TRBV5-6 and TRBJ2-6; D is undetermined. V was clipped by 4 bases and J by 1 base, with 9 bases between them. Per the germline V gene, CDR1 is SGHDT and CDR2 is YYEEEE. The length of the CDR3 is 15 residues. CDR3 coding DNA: TGTGCCAGCAGCACGGACCAGTCTGGGGCCAACGTCCTGACTTTC. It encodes CASSTDQSGANVLTF.

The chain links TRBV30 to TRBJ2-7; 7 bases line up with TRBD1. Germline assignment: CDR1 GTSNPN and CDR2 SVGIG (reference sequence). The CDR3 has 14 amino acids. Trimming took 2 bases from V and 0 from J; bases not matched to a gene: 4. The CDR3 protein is CAWSTGTASYEQYF. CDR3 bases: TGTGCCTGGAGTACCGGGACAGCCTCCTACGAGCAGTACTTC. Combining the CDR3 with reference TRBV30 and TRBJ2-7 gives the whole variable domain SQTIHQWPATLVQPVGSPLSLECTVEGTSNPNLYWYRQAAGRGLQLLFYSVGIGQISSEVPQNLSASRPQDRQFILSSKKLLLSDSGFYLCAWSTGTASYEQYFGPGTRLTVT.

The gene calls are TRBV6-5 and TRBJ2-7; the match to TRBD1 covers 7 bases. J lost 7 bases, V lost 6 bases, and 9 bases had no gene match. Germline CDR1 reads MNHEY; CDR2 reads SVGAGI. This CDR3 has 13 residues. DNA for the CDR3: TGTGCCAGCAGCCCGACAGGGCCCAATGAGCAGTACTTC. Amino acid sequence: CASSPTGPNEQYF.

The CDR3 sequence: CASTLSGGNTEAFF. The CDR3 nucleotides read TGTGCCAGCACCCTTAGCGGTGGAAACACTGAAGCTTTCTTT. The chain couples TRBV7-9 to TRBJ1-1; D gene ambiguous. The CDR3 has 14 residues. Trimming pared 7 bases from V and 2 bases from J, leaving 14 bases between. Germline CDR1 SEHNR, CDR2 FQNEAQ (reference sequence). The full variable domain, its missing parts supplied by reference TRBV7-9 and TRBJ1-1, is DTGVSQNPRHKITKRGQNVTFRCDPISEHNRLYWYRQTLGQGPEFLTYFQNEAQLEKSRLLSDRFSAERPKGSFSTLEIQRTEQGDSAMYLCASTLSGGNTEAFFGQGTRLTVV.

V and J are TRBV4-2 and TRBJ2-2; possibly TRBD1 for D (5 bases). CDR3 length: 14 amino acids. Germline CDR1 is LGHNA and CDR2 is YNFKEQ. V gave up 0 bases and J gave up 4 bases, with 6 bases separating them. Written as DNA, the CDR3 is TGTGCCAGCAGCCAAGACAGGGTCACCGGGGAGCTGTTTTTT. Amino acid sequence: CASSQDRVTGELFF.

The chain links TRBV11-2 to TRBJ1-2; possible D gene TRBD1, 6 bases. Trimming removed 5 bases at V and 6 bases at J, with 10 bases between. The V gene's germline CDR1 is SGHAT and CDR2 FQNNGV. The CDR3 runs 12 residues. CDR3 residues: CASSPGEDGYTF. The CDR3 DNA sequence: TGTGCCAGCAGCCCAGGGGAGGATGGCTACACCTTC.

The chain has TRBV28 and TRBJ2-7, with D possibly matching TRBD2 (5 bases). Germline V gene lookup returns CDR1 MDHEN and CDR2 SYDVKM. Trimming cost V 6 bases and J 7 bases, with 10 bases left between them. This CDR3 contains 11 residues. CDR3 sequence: CASSSSGEQYF. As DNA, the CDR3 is TGTGCCAGCAGCTCAAGCGGTGAGCAGTACTTC.

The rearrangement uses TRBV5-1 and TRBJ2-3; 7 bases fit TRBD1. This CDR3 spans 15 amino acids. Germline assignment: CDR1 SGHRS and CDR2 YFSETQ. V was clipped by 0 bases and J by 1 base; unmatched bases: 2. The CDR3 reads CASSLDRGRTDTQYF. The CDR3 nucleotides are TGCGCCAGCAGCTTGGACAGGGGACGCACAGATACGCAGTATTTT.

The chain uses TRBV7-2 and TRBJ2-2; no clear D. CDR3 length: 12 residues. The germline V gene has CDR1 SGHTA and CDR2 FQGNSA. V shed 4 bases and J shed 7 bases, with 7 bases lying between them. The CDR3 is CASSSYNGELFF. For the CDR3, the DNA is TGTGCCAGCAGCTCGTACAACGGGGAGCTGTTTTTT.

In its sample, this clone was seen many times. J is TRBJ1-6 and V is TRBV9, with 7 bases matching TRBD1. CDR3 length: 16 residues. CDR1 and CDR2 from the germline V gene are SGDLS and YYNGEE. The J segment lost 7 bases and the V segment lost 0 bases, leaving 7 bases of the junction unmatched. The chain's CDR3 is CASSVEDGTENSPLHF. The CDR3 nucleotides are TGTGCCAGCAGCGTAGAAGACGGGACAGAGAATTCACCCCTCCACTTT.

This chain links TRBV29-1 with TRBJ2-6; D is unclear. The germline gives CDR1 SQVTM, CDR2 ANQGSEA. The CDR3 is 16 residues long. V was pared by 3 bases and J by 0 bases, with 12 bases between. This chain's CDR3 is CSVETDLGSGANVLTF. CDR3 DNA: TGCAGCGTTGAGACCGATCTGGGCTCTGGGGCCAACGTCCTGACTTTC.

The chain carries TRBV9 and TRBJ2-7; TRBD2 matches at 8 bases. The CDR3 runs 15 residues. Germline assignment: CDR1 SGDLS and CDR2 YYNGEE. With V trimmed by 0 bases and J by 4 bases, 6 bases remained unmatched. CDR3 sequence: CASSVATSEGYEQYF. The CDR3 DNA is TGTGCCAGCAGCGTAGCGACTAGCGAAGGTTACGAGCAGTACTTC.

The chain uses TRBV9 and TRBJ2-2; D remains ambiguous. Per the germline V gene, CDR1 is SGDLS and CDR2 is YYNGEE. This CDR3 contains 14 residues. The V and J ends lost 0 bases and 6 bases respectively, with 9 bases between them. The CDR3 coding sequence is TGTGCCAGCAGCGTAGGGGGATTAGCCGGGGAGCTGTTTTTT. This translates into CASSVGGLAGELFF.

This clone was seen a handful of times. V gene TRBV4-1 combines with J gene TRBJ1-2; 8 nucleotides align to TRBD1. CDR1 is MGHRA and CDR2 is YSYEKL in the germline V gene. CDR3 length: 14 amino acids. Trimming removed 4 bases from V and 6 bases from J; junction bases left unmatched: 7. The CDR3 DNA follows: TGCGCCAGCAGCCCCATACAGGGGGTAGATGGCTACACCTTC. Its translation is CASSPIQGVDGYTF.

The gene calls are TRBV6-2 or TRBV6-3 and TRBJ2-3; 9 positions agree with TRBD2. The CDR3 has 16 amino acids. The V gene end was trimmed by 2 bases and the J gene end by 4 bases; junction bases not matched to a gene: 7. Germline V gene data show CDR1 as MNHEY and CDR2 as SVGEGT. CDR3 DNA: TGTGCCAGCAGTTACGGGGCTAGCGGGGAAGCAGATACGCAGTATTTT. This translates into CASSYGASGEADTQYF.

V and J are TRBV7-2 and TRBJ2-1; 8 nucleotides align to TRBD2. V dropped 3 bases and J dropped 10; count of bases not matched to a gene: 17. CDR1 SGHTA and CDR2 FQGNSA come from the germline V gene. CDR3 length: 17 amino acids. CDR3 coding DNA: TGTGCCAGCAGCTTTAACGTCGGGGGGGGTACAAAGTCGGAGCAGTTCTTC. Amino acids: CASSFNVGGGTKSEQFF.

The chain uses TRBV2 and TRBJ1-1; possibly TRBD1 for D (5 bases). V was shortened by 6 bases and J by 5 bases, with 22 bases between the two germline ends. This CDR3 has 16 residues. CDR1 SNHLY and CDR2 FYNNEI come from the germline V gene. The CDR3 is CASRGSRDSGRTEAFF. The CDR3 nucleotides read TGTGCCAGCAGAGGATCCAGGGACTCTGGAAGGACTGAAGCTTTCTTT. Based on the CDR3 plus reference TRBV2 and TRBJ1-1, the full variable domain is EPEVTQTPSHQVTQMGQEVILRCVPISNHLYFYWYRQILGQKVEFLVSFYNNEISEKSEIFDDQFSVERPDGSNFTLKIRSTKLEDSAMYFCASRGSRDSGRTEAFFGQGTRLTVV.

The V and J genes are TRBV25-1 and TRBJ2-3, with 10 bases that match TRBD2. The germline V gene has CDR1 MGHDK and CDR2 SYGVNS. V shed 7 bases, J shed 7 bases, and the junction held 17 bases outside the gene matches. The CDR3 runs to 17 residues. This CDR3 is CASTNEGPGLALYTQYF. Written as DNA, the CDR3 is TGTGCCAGCACCAACGAGGGCCCGGGACTAGCGCTGTATACGCAGTATTTT.

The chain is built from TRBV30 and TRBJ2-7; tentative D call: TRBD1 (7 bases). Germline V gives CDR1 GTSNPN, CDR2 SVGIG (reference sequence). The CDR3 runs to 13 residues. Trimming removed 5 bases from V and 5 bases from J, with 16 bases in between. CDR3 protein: CAWGRGTVHEQYF. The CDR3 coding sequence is TGTGCCTGGGGACGGGGGACAGTCCACGAGCAGTACTTC.

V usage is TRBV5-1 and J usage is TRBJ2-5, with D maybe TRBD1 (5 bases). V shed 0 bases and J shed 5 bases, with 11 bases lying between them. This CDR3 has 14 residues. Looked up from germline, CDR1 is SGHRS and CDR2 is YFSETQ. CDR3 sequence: CASSLADSRETQYF. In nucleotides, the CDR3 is TGCGCCAGCAGCTTGGCTGACAGCCGGGAGACCCAGTACTTC.

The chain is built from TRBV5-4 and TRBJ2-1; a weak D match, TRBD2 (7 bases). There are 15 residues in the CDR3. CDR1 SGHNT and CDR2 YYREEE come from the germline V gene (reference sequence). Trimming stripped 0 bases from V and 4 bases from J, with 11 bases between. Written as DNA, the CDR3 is TGTGCCAGCAGCTTGGGCGGGGGCTCATACAATGAGCAGTTCTTC. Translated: CASSLGGGSYNEQFF. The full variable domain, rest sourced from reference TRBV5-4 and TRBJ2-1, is ETGVTQSPTHLIKTRGQQVTLRCSSQSGHNTVSWYQQALGQGPQFIFQYYREEENGRGNFPPRFSGLQFPNYSSELNVNALELDDSALYLCASSLGGGSYNEQFFGPGTRLTVL.

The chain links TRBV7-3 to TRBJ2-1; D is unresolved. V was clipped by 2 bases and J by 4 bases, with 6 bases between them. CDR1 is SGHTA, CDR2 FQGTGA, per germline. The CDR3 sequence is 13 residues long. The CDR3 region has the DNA TGTGCCAGCAGCTTAGCCCATTACAATGAGCAGTTCTTC. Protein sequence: CASSLAHYNEQFF.

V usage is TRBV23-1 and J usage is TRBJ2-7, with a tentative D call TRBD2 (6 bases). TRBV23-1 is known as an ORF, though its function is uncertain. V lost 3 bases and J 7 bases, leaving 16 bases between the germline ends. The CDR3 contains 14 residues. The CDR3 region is CASSHAGRAGEQYF. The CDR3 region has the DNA TGCGCCAGCAGTCATGCGGGCAGGGCGGGGGAGCAGTACTTC.

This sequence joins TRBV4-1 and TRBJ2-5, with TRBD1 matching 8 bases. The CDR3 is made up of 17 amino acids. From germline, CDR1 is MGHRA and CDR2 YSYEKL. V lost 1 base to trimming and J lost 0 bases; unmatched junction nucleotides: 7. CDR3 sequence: CASSQGSGGAYQETQYF. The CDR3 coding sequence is TGCGCCAGCAGCCAAGGCTCAGGGGGCGCGTACCAAGAGACCCAGTACTTC.

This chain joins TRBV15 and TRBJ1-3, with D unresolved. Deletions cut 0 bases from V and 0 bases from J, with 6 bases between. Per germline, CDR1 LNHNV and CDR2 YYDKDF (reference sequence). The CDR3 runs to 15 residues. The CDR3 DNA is TGTGCCACCAGCAGAGATGCGAACTCTGGAAACACCATATATTTT. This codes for CATSRDANSGNTIYF.

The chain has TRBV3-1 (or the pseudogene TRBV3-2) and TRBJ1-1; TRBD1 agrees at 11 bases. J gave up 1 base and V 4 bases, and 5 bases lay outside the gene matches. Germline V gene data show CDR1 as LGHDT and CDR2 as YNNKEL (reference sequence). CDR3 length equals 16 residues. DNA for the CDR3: TGTGCCAGCAGCCTCGGGACAGGGGGAGCGAACACTGAAGCTTTCTTT. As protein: CASSLGTGGANTEAFF.

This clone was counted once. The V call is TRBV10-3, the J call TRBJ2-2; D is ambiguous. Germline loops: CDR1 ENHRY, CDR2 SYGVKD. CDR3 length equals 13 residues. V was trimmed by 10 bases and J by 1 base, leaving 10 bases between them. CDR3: CATEDGNTGELFF. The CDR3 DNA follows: TGTGCCACCGAGGACGGGAACACCGGGGAGCTGTTTTTT.

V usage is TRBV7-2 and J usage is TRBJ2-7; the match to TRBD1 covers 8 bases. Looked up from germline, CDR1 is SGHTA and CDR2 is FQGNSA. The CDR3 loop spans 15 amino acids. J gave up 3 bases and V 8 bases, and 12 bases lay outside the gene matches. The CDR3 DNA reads TGTGCCAGCGGACCGTGGACAGGGTCAGGCTACGAGCAGTACTTC. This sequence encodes CASGPWTGSGYEQYF.

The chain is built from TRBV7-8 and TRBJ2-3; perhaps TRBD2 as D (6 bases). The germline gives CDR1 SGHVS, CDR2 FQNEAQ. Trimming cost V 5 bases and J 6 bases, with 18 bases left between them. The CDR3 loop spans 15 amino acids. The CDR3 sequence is CASSRDSFPGDTQYF. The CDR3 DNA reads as TGTGCCAGCAGCCGGGACTCCTTCCCTGGTGATACGCAGTATTTT.

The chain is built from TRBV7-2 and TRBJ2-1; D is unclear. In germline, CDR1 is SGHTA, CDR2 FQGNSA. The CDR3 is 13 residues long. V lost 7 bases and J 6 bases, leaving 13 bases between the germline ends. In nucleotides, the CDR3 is TGTGCCAGCAACTTGGTAGAGGCCAATGAGCAGTTCTTC. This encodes CASNLVEANEQFF.

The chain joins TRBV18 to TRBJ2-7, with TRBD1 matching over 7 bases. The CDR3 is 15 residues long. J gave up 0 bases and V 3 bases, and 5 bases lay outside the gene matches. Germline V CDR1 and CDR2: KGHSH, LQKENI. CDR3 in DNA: TGTGCCAGCTCACCGGCGGCAGGGGGCTCCTACGAGCAGTACTTC. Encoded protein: CASSPAAGGSYEQYF.